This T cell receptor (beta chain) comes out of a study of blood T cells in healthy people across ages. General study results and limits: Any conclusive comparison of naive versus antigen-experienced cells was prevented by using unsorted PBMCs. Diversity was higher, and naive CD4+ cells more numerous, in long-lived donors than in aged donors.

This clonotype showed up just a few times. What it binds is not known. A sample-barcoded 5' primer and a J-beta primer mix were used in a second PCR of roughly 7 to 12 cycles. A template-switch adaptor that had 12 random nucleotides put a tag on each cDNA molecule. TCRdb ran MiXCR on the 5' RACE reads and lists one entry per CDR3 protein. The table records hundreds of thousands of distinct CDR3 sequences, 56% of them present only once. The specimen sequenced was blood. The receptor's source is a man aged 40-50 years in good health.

CDR3 sequence: CASSQGRDNQPQHF. The CDR3 DNA reads as TGTGCCAGCAGTCAGGGGAGGGACAATCAGCCCCAGCATTTT. V gene TRBV4-2 combines with J gene TRBJ1-5; possibly TRBD1 for D (6 bases). This CDR3 contains 14 residues. V lost 6 bases and J lost 3, with 12 bases in between. Germline CDR1 LGHNA, CDR2 YNFKEQ.